What follows describes a single T cell receptor (beta chain). Its antigen is unidentified. The record originates from a study of T cell responses to AZD1222 COVID-19 vaccine. Study outcomes and limitations: Spike-specific TCR breadth and depth grew following two AZD1222 doses.

Using immunoSEQ multiplex PCR, the repertoire was profiled, and TCRdb retains in-frame clones only, with some absent. The table includes about 98,000 clones, roughly 86% detected once. The germline CDR1 and CDR2 sequences are MNHEY and SVGAGI. Deletions cut 8 bases from V and 6 bases from J, with 14 bases between. This CDR3 contains 13 residues. The sample here was peripheral blood, taken on day 0 of AZD1222 vaccination. The chain uses TRBV6-5 and TRBJ1-3, with a tentative D call TRBD1 (5 bases). The TCR originated in an adult in good health. The chain's CDR3 is CASHGGGENTIYF. DNA for the CDR3: TGTGCCAGCCACGGGGGTGGGGAAAACACCATATATTTT.